This T cell receptor (beta chain) was identified during a study of shared clonotypes between healthy human individuals. Measured with immunoSEQ multiplex PCR; TCRdb has only the in-frame clones, and not every one. The sample has more than 400,000 clones; 95% to 97% are singletons. CDR3 length: 16 amino acids. V lost 3 bases to trimming and J lost 1 base, with 13 bases between them. CDR1 is MDHEN, CDR2 SYDVKM, per germline. The TCR was taken from a young woman in good health. This sequence joins TRBV28 and TRBJ1-3; D may be TRBD1 (5 bases). The material sequenced was naive CD4+ T cells sorted from blood. As for subset: CD45RA+ positively selected. CDR3 in DNA: TGTGCCAGCAGTTTCCTCGCCCGGACATCTGGAAACACCATATATTTT. Translation: CASSFLARTSGNTIYF.